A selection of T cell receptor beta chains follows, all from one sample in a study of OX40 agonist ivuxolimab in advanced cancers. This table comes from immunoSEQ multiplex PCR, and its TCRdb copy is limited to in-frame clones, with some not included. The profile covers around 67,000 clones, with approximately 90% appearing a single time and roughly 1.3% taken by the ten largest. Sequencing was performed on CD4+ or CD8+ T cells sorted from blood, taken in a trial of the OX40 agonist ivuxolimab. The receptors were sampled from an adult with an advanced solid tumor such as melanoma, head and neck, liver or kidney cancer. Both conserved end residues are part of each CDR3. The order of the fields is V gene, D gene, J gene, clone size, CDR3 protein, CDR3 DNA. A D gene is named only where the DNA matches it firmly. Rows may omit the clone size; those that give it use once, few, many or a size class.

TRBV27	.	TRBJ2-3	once	CASSFRDGRTDTQYF	TGTGCCAGCAGTTTCCGGGACGGCCGCACAGATACGCAGTATTTT
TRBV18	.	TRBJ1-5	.	CASSPPSLGGYSNQPQHF	TGTGCCAGCTCACCCCCCTCCCTGGGGGGGTATAGCAATCAGCCCCAGCATTTT
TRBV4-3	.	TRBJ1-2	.	CASSQDGYGYTF	TGCGCCAGCAGCCAAGACGGCTATGGCTACACCTTC
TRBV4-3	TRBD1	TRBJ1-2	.	CASSQVGTGGDGYTF	TGCGCCAGCAGCCAAGTGGGAACAGGGGGGGATGGCTACACCTTC
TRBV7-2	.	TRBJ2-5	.	CASSLTNSRQETQYF	TGTGCCAGCAGCCTAACGAATTCCCGCCAAGAGACCCAGTACTTC
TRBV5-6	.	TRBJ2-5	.	CASSFTGSRETQYF	TGTGCCAGCAGCTTCACAGGGTCGAGGGAGACCCAGTACTTC
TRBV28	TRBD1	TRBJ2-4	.	CASSGTELAKNIQYF	TGTGCCAGCAGCGGGACAGAACTAGCCAAAAACATTCAGTACTTC
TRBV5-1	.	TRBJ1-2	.	CASSLTQDYGYTF	TGCGCCAGCAGCTTGACTCAGGACTATGGCTACACCTTC
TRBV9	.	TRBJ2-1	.	CASSRGNSYNEQFF	TGTGCCAGCAGCCGAGGAAACTCCTACAATGAGCAGTTCTTC
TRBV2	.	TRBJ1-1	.	CASRVYGGGTEAFF	TGTGCCAGCAGGGTATACGGGGGAGGCACTGAAGCTTTCTTT
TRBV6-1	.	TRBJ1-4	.	CASTLRPEKLFF	TGTGCCAGCACCCTTAGGCCAGAAAAACTGTTTTTT
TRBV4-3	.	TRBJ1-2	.	CASSRQSGRGRYGYTF	TGCGCCAGCAGCCGCCAATCCGGGAGGGGACGCTATGGCTACACCTTC
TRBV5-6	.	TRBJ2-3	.	CASSLTDTQYF	TGTGCCAGCAGCTTAACAGATACGCAGTATTTT
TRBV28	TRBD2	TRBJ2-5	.	CASSSSGLAGSGGYQETQYF	TGTGCCAGCAGTTCCAGTGGACTAGCGGGTTCTGGGGGTTACCAAGAGACCCAGTACTTC
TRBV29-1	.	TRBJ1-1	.	CSVFKNTEAFF	TGCAGCGTTTTCAAGAACACTGAAGCTTTCTTT
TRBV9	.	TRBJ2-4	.	CASSSRRGAGENIQYF	TGTGCCAGCAGCTCCAGACGGGGGGCTGGGGAAAACATTCAGTACTTC
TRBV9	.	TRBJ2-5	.	CASSFTGRETQYF	TGTGCCAGCAGCTTCACAGGGCGAGAGACCCAGTACTTC
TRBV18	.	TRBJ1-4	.	CASSPGQSVLTNEKLFF	TGTGCCAGCTCACCAGGGCAGAGCGTATTAACTAATGAAAAACTGTTTTTT
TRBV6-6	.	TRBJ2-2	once	CASRQQNTGELFF	TGTGCCAGCAGACAACAGAACACCGGGGAGCTGTTTTTT
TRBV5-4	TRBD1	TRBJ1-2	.	CASTLDRGYGYTF	TGTGCCAGCACCCTCGACAGGGGCTATGGCTACACCTTC